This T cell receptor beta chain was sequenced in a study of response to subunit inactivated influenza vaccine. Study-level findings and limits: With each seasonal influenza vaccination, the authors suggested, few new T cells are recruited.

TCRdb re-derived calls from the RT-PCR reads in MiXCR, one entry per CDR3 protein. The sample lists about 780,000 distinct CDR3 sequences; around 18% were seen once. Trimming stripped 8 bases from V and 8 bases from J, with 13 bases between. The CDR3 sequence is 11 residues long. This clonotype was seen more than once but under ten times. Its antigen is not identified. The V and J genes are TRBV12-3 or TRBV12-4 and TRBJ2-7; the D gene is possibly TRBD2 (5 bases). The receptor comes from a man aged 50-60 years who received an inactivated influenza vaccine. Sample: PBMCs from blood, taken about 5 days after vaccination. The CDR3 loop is CASGEGPKQYF. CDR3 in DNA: TGTGCCAGCGGTGAGGGCCCTAAGCAGTACTTC.